This T cell receptor (beta chain) was profiled in a study of T cell repertoires in cytomegalovirus infection (dated by TCRdb to about 2019). For the study in its entirety: The peptide stimulations were aimed at well-studied HLA-B-restricted epitopes as well as recently identified HLA-C-restricted CMV epitopes, whose presentation resists viral immunomodulation. Donor HLA type was relevant to the analysis, as public TCR beta signatures indicated carriage of CMV infection together with the matching HLA type.

From the cysteine through the phenylalanine, the CDR3 covers 13 amino acids. Just CDR3 DNA is preserved here, 39 bases in frame from base 1. The trim is 4 bases for V and 5 bases for J, with a gap of 11 bases between the germline ends. CDR1 SGHVS and CDR2 FNYEAQ were looked up in the germline V gene. The treatment or condition label for this specimen denotes: in vitro stimulation with specific CMV peptide epitopes to enrich CMV-specific T cells. Study-level results and caveats: In both this cohort and an independent roughly 400-donor cohort, the cumulative frequency of public TCR beta family members distinguished carriers of CMV infection plus the relevant HLA type. The ex vivo response was dominated by HLA-C-restricted CMV-specific TCR beta clonotypes, which also provided the single most frequent clonotype in two of eight donors.

The instrument given in TCRdb is Illumina HiSeq 1500. TCRdb reanalyzed the raw reads on its own, using fastp at Q25 for trimming and MiXCR for clone calling, and kept in-frame beta chains. Each CDR3 protein appears once, grouped with its most common genes and DNA. The sample table lists about 37,000 distinct CDR3 sequences, about 48% of them with a count of one. Approximately 92% of the sample lies in the top ten. A single count supports this clonotype. The specificity of this receptor is unknown. Nothing much larger sits one base from this clone, and base qualities are not available. Just one read gives weak support.

This receptor was identified in a human donor in good health (CMV status not recorded). Some clones in this sample may be carry-over from other donors' samples. Recombination joined TRBV7-6 with TRBJ2-5; tentative D gene TRBD2, with 6 bases matching. This specimen consisted of CD8+ T cells from cultured PBMCs, obtained from culture after CMV antigen stimulation. DNA sequence: TGTGCCAGCAGCTGGGGGGTTGGGGAGACCCAGTACTTC. This encodes CASSWGVGETQYF.